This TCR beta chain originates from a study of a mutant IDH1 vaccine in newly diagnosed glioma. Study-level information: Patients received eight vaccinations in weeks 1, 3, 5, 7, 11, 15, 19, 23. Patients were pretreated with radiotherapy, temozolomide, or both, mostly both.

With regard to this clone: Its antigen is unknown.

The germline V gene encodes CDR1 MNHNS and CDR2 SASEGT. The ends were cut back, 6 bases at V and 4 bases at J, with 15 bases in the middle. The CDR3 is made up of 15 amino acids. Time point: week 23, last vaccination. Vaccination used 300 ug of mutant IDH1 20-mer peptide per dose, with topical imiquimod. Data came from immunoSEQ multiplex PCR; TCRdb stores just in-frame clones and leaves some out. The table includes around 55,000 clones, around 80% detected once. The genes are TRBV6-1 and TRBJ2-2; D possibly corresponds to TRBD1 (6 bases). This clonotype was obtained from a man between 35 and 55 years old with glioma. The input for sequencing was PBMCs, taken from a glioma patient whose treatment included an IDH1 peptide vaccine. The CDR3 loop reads CASRKGDKGTGELFF. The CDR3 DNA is TGTGCCAGCAGGAAGGGGGACAAGGGCACCGGGGAGCTGTTTTTT.